Below are 14 T cell receptor beta chains sequenced from a single sample in a study of early T cells in non-severe SARS-CoV-2 infection. TCRdb processed the 5' RACE reads anew with MiXCR; each CDR3 protein has one entry. The sample holds tens of thousands of distinct CDR3 sequences, roughly 15% seen once. Sequenced: whole blood. The receptors were sampled from an adult who was a healthcare worker with PCR-confirmed SARS-CoV-2 infection or an uninfected control (not recorded which).

CDR3 sequence: CASSYGSGEGYEQYF. CDR3 DNA: TGTGCCAGCAGCTATGGTTCGGGAGAAGGGTACGAGCAGTACTTC. V is TRBV5-6 and J is TRBJ2-7; maybe TRBD2 (6 bases). Germline CDR1 SGHDT, CDR2 YYEEEE. This CDR3 contains 15 residues. V was trimmed by 3 bases and J by 4 bases, leaving 17 bases between them.

The chain recombines TRBV18 with TRBJ1-1; a weak D match, TRBD1 (5 bases). CDR3 size: 15 residues. V shed 1 base and J shed 1 base, with 10 bases lying between them. Looked up from germline, CDR1 is KGHSH and CDR2 is LQKENI. The CDR3 coding sequence is TGTGCCAGCTCACCACGTCAGGGCACGAACACTGAAGCTTTCTTT. Translated, it gives CASSPRQGTNTEAFF.

The gene calls are TRBV28 and TRBJ2-7; unclear D gene. The CDR3 is 13 residues long. The ends were cut back, 7 bases at V and 0 bases at J, with 10 bases in the middle. Germline CDR1 and CDR2: MDHEN and SYDVKM. CDR3 protein: CASTGGSSYEQYF. The CDR3 DNA reads TGTGCCAGCACAGGCGGCAGCTCCTACGAGCAGTACTTC.

This clonotype was seen at least ten times. The chain has TRBV19 and TRBJ2-7, with D tentatively TRBD1 (5 bases). Germline CDR1 reads LNHDA; CDR2 reads SQIVND (reference sequence). Trimming took off 3 bases at V and 5 bases at J, with 11 bases between the two ends. The CDR3 runs 13 residues. The CDR3 spells CASSIGRAHEQYF. In DNA form, the CDR3 reads TGTGCCAGTAGTATCGGCAGGGCCCACGAGCAGTACTTC.

The gene calls are TRBV30 and TRBJ1-3; D gene ambiguous. In germline, CDR1 is GTSNPN, CDR2 SVGIG (reference sequence). This CDR3 spans 15 amino acids. V dropped 2 bases and J dropped 1 base, with 12 bases sitting between them. In nucleotides, the CDR3 is TGTGCCTGGAGTTCTGACGGCTTATCTGGAAACACCATATATTTT. This encodes CAWSSDGLSGNTIYF.

The V gene is TRBV3-1, the J gene TRBJ1-2; TRBD1 aligns across 9 bases. The length of the CDR3 is 16 residues. V trimming: 3 bases; J trimming: 8 bases; junction bases outside the gene matches: 13. Per the germline V gene, CDR1 is LGHDT and CDR2 is YNNKEL (reference sequence). The CDR3 DNA is TGTGCCAGCAGCCACCGAATTTCACAGGGGGCGAGGGGCTACACCTTC. This sequence encodes CASSHRISQGARGYTF.

This clonotype turned up a few times. V and J are TRBV11-2 and TRBJ2-1, with 7 positions matching TRBD2. The V gene end was trimmed by 1 base and the J gene end by 5 bases; junction bases not matched to a gene: 5. The CDR3 is made up of 15 amino acids. The germline V gene has CDR1 SGHAT and CDR2 FQNNGV. CDR3 sequence (DNA): TGTGCCAGCAGCTTAGGTTCCGGGACTAACAATGAGCAGTTCTTC. This translates into CASSLGSGTNNEQFF.

The V and J genes are TRBV30 and TRBJ1-6; D unclear. The CDR3 covers 15 residues. Germline CDR1 reads GTSNPN; CDR2 reads SVGIG (reference sequence). Deletions cut 0 bases from V and 0 bases from J, with 6 bases between. CDR3 residues: CAWSVMSSYNSPLHF. The CDR3 nucleotides read TGTGCCTGGAGTGTGATGTCCTCCTATAATTCACCCCTCCACTTT.

The CDR3 bases are TGTGCCAGCAGCTATTCCGGGACAGCAGCCTACGAGCAGTACTTC. Translation gives CASSYSGTAAYEQYF. This chain joins TRBV28 and TRBJ2-7, with 7 bases identical to TRBD1. The ends lost 6 bases at V and 2 bases at J; junction bases unmatched: 10. The CDR3 length is 15 residues. Germline V gene data show CDR1 as MDHEN and CDR2 as SYDVKM. The full variable domain, rest sourced from reference TRBV28 and TRBJ2-7, is DVKVTQSSRYLVKRTGEKVFLECVQDMDHENMFWYRQDPGLGLRLIYFSYDVKMKEKGDIPEGYSVSREKKERFSLILESASTNQTSMYLCASSYSGTAAYEQYFGPGTRLTVT.

This chain uses TRBV29-1 with TRBJ2-6, with D perhaps matching TRBD1 (6 bases). The CDR3 contains 14 residues. Trimming took off 6 bases at V and 0 bases at J, with 9 bases between the two ends. Looked up from germline, CDR1 is SQVTM and CDR2 is ANQGSEA. CDR3 nucleotides: TGCAGCGTACAGGGTAGCTCTGGGGCCAACGTCCTGACTTTC. It codes for CSVQGSSGANVLTF.

This clonotype was seen a handful of times. The chain employs TRBV7-3 and TRBJ1-2; possible D gene TRBD1, 6 bases. Germline CDR1 and CDR2: SGHTA and FQGTGA. The CDR3 has 13 amino acids. Trimming cost V 5 bases and J 5 bases, with 12 bases left between them. The CDR3 region has the DNA TGTGCCAGCAGCCCCACAGGGACATATGGCTACACCTTC. This sequence encodes CASSPTGTYGYTF.

V is TRBV9 and J is TRBJ1-2; perhaps TRBD1 as D (6 bases). Germline values: CDR1 SGDLS, CDR2 YYNGEE. The CDR3 length is 16 residues. V was shortened by 3 bases and J by 1 base, with 16 bases between the two germline ends. The CDR3 protein is CASSGITGGSNYGYTF. The CDR3 region has the DNA TGTGCCAGCAGCGGAATTACGGGGGGCAGTAACTATGGCTACACCTTC.

This clonotype was counted a few times. The CDR3 here is CSVAGQGNQPQHF. The CDR3, as DNA: TGCAGCGTTGCGGGACAGGGGAATCAGCCCCAGCATTTT. The V call is TRBV29-1, the J call TRBJ1-5; 10 bases are shared with TRBD1. V trimming: 4 bases; J trimming: 4 bases; junction bases outside the gene matches: 1. Germline V gene sequence: CDR1 SQVTM, CDR2 ANQGSEA. This CDR3 is 13 amino acids long.

This rearrangement joins TRBV20-1 to TRBJ1-1; D perhaps matches TRBD1 (5 bases). The V gene lost 1 base and the J gene lost 7 bases, with 10 bases spanning the gap. CDR1 and CDR2 from the germline V gene are DFQATT and SNEGSKA (reference sequence). The CDR3 covers 12 residues. The CDR3 coding sequence is TGCAGTGCTAGAGGGGGCGGAATTGAAGCTTTCTTT. It translates to CSARGGGIEAFF.